Listed below are T cell receptor beta chains from one sample, sequenced in a study of beta chain features in type 1 diabetes. Sequenced by immunoSEQ multiplex PCR; TCRdb stores in-frame clones only, minus some. Of 600,000 to 700,000 clones listed, 12% are singletons. Material: naive CD4+ T cells from blood. All receptors come from a man in his thirties or forties with type 1 diabetes. Both conserved end residues are part of each CDR3. D genes are given only for firm matches. Expanded clones are given a class, and other clones once, few, many or no size at all.

TRBV7-2,-,-,TRBJ1-5,TGTGCCAGCAGCTTAGTGGGGGAGGATCAGCCCCAGCATTTT,CASSLVGEDQPQHF
TRBV28,-,TRBD1,TRBJ1-2,TGTGCCAGCAGTGCGACAGGGAACTATGGCTACACCTTC,CASSATGNYGYTF
TRBV28,few,-,TRBJ2-6,TGTGCCAGCAGTTTAGTCTCTGGGGCCAACGTCCTGACTTTC,CASSLVSGANVLTF
TRBV15,-,TRBD1,TRBJ1-5,TGTGCCACCAGCAGAGATTTGAGGGGACAGGGAAGAGGCAATCAGCCCCAGCATTTT,CATSRDLRGQGRGNQPQHF
TRBV7-9,-,-,TRBJ1-1,TGTGCCAGCGAGCTCCTATCCCACACTGAAGCTTTCTTT,CASELLSHTEAFF
TRBV7-3,-,-,TRBJ1-6,TGTGCCAGCAGCGAATACGGGACGGAGAATTCACCCCTCCACTTT,CASSEYGTENSPLHF
TRBV9,few,TRBD2,TRBJ2-7,TGTGCCAGCAGCGTTACTAGCGGATCCTACGAGCAGTACTTC,CASSVTSGSYEQYF
TRBV7-2,few,-,TRBJ1-5,TGTGCCAGCAGTTGGAGCGGGGCAGGGAATCAGCCCCAGCATTTT,CASSWSGAGNQPQHF
TRBV30,few,-,TRBJ2-5,TGTGCCTGGAACCTACGGCAGGGGAAAGAGACCCAGTACTTC,CAWNLRQGKETQYF
TRBV7-2,-,-,TRBJ2-7,TGTGCCAGCAGCTTAGAGGTCAGGGACTACGAGCAGTACTTC,CASSLEVRDYEQYF
TRBV7-3,few,-,TRBJ2-3,TGTGCCAGCAGCTTAACGTCCCCAGATACGCAGTATTTT,CASSLTSPDTQYF
TRBV9,-,TRBD2,TRBJ2-3,TGTGCCAGCAGCTCCGGGACTAGCAGGTCCGATACGCAGTATTTT,CASSSGTSRSDTQYF
TRBV6-5,-,-,TRBJ2-7,TGTGCCAGCAGAACCGGACAAGTTTACGAGCAGTACTTC,CASRTGQVYEQYF
TRBV7-2,-,-,TRBJ1-3,TGTGCCAGCAGCGCAGCCGGGACCAGGAACACCATATATTTT,CASSAAGTRNTIYF
TRBV28,-,TRBD1,TRBJ1-6,TGTGCCAGCAGTCCTGGACAGGGCGATTCACCCCTCCACTTT,CASSPGQGDSPLHF